The T cell receptor beta chain under discussion was sequenced for a study of shared clonotypes between healthy human individuals. Across the whole study: CD4 naive and memory got three plates each, CD8 naive two, CD8 memory one.

Trimming took off 4 bases at V and 0 bases at J, with 10 bases between the two ends. This CDR3 has 14 amino acids. Germline V gives CDR1 ENHRY, CDR2 SYGVKD. The table came from immunoSEQ multiplex PCR; TCRdb's copy has only in-frame clones and leaves some out. The sample carries about 2.2 million clones, 93% recorded once. As defined, naive CD8 cells were CD45RO-negative and positively selected for CCR7, with terminally differentiated effector memory CD45RA+ cells excluded. The J gene is TRBJ2-7, the V gene TRBV10-3; unclear D gene. The material sequenced was naive CD8+ T cells from PBMCs. This sequence was found in a man between 18 and 35 years old in good health. Some clones in this sample may be carry-over from other donors' samples. CDR3 in DNA: TGTGCCATCAGTGTTTCCCGGACCTCCTACGAGCAGTACTTC. Its translation: CAISVSRTSYEQYF.